These 28 T cell receptor beta chains were all obtained from the same sample, sequenced in a study of blood T cells in healthy people across ages. A second PCR of 7 to 11 cycles used a sample-barcoded 5' primer and a J-beta primer mix. TCRdb independently ran MiXCR on the 5' RACE reads; one entry per CDR3 protein. This repertoire shows approximately 1.5 million distinct CDR3 sequences, 35% to 45% found once; its top ten account for about 4.1%. Sample: blood. The receptors here all came from a woman under 30 in good health.

The chain is built from TRBV6-1 and TRBJ1-2; D is unclear. The CDR3 spans 12 residues. Trimming left V 3 bases short and J 4 bases short, with 6 bases between. From germline, CDR1 is MNHNS and CDR2 SASEGT. The CDR3 nucleotides read TGTGCCAGCAGTGACGTAGCCTATGGCTACACCTTC. It specifies CASSDVAYGYTF.

The V and J genes are TRBV5-1 and TRBJ2-2; 8 bases are shared with TRBD1. Germline CDR1 and CDR2: SGHRS and YFSETQ. The CDR3 sequence is 18 residues long. Trimming removed 2 bases from V and 2 bases from J; junction bases left unmatched: 11. The CDR3 loop is CASSFSRTGWRNTGELFF. For the CDR3, the DNA is TGCGCCAGCAGCTTCTCAAGGACAGGGTGGAGAAACACCGGGGAGCTGTTTTTT.

The CDR3 spells CATSDVAFETQYF. CDR3 nucleotides: TGTGCCACCAGTGATGTGGCGTTTGAGACCCAGTACTTC. The V gene is TRBV24-1, the J gene TRBJ2-5; D remains ambiguous. Between the trimmed V and J ends, which lost 3 bases and 5 bases, there was a span of 9 bases. Germline V gene sequence: CDR1 KGHDR, CDR2 SFDVKD. CDR3 length equals 13 residues.

About this clonotype: Here the CDR3 omits its conserved ending phenylalanine or tryptophan, so a read error is the likely source. V is TRBV5-1 and J is TRBJ2-6; D is undetermined. Germline assignment: CDR1 SGHRS and CDR2 YFSETQ. This CDR3 has 19 amino acids. The germline V and J ends were trimmed by 1 base and 0 bases, with 17 bases remaining between them. The CDR3 protein is CASSLYSVTAASGANVLTY. CDR3 coding DNA: TGCGCCAGCAGCTTGTATTCAGTAACGGCTGCCTCTGGGGCCAACGTCCTGACTTAC.

This clonotype was seen many times. The junction shows a germline mismatch at one end, possibly a read error. The CDR3 protein is CASSQRTSGSYEQYF. CDR3 DNA sequence: TGTGCCAGCAGCCAGAGAACTAGCGGGAGCTACGAGCAGTACTTC. The rearrangement joins TRBV4-3 to TRBJ2-7, with TRBD2 identical over 11 bases. Germline CDR1 reads LGHNA; CDR2 reads YSLEER. This CDR3 comprises 15 residues.

The chain is built from TRBV9 and TRBJ2-1; D may be TRBD1 (5 bases). V was clipped by 3 bases and J by 0 bases, with 22 bases between them. The CDR3 is made up of 19 amino acids. Per the germline V gene, CDR1 is SGDLS and CDR2 is YYNGEE. The CDR3 spells CASSAWGAGSLGSYNEQFF. In DNA form, the CDR3 reads TGTGCCAGCAGCGCCTGGGGCGCCGGAAGCCTCGGCTCCTACAATGAGCAGTTCTTC.

Only one count was recorded for this clonotype. The chain couples TRBV5-1 to TRBJ2-1; D is unclear. V dropped 1 base and J dropped 2 bases, with 16 bases sitting between them. Germline V gene sequence: CDR1 SGHRS, CDR2 YFSETQ. The CDR3 has 17 residues. The CDR3, as DNA: TGCGCCAGCAGCTTGAGGCAGTCAATAGAGACCTACAATGAGCAGTTCTTC. This encodes CASSLRQSIETYNEQFF.

The V call is TRBV7-3, the J call TRBJ2-2, with TRBD1 matching over 7 bases. The V gene's germline CDR1 is SGHTA and CDR2 FQGTGA. The V gene end was trimmed by 0 bases and the J gene end by 6 bases; junction bases not matched to a gene: 7. The CDR3 consists of 16 residues. In DNA form, the CDR3 reads TGTGCCAGCAGCTTAACCAGGGACAGTAACCCCGGGGAGCTGTTTTTT. Translated: CASSLTRDSNPGELFF.

This chain links TRBV5-1 with TRBJ2-2; D perhaps matches TRBD1 (5 bases). Germline values: CDR1 SGHRS, CDR2 YFSETQ. The CDR3 is 14 amino acids. Trimming cost V 6 bases and J 2 bases, with 11 bases left between them. Here the CDR3 reads CASTITGNTGELFF. The CDR3 coding sequence is TGCGCCAGCACCATTACAGGCAACACCGGGGAGCTGTTTTTT. Based on the CDR3 plus reference TRBV5-1 and TRBJ2-2, the full variable domain is KAGVTQTPRYLIKTRGQQVTLSCSPISGHRSVSWYQQTPGQGLQFLFEYFSETQRNKGNFPGRFSGRQFSNSRSEMNVSTLELGDSALYLCASTITGNTGELFFGEGSRLTVL.

This clonotype was observed a single time. The rearrangement links TRBV4-1 to TRBJ2-4; 8 positions match TRBD1. Germline lookup yields CDR1 MGHRA and CDR2 YSYEKL. V lost 3 bases, J lost 0 bases, and 7 bases stayed unmatched. The CDR3 sequence is 17 residues long. The CDR3 nucleotides are TGCGCCAGCAGCCATGACAGGGGACGGGCAGCCAAAAACATTCAGTACTTC. Its translation: CASSHDRGRAAKNIQYF.

The chain joins TRBV20-1 to TRBJ1-4; weak D call: TRBD1 (5 bases). The CDR3 loop spans 14 amino acids. In germline, CDR1 is DFQATT, CDR2 SNEGSKA (reference sequence). V shed 1 base and J shed 8 bases, with 14 bases lying between them. CDR3 protein: CSARVQTVQEKLFF. In DNA form, the CDR3 reads TGCAGTGCTAGAGTTCAGACAGTGCAAGAAAAACTGTTTTTT.

The genes are TRBV2 and TRBJ1-2, with unresolved D. The germline V gene has CDR1 SNHLY and CDR2 FYNNEI. The CDR3 covers 16 residues. V was cut by 2 bases and J by 1 base, with 14 bases left in between. The CDR3 here is CASSESEARVNYGYTF. In DNA form, the CDR3 reads TGTGCCAGCAGTGAAAGTGAGGCTAGGGTTAACTATGGCTACACCTTC.

The rearrangement joins TRBV7-2 to TRBJ1-5; D is ambiguous. The CDR3 runs 12 residues. Looked up from germline, CDR1 is SGHTA and CDR2 is FQGNSA. V gave up 5 bases and J gave up 5 bases, with 7 bases separating them. CDR3 amino acids: CASSNRYQPQHF. The CDR3 DNA is TGTGCCAGCAGCAACCGTTATCAGCCCCAGCATTTT.

This clonotype has just one count. The gene calls are TRBV11-2 and TRBJ1-1; TRBD1 might be the D (5 bases). With 1 base removed from V and 4 bases from J, the gap between germline ends came to 13 bases. Germline-derived CDR1 and CDR2 are SGHAT and FQNNGV. CDR3 length equals 15 residues. CDR3 nucleotide sequence: TGTGCCAGCAGCTTAGTCGGGGGATTGGTCACTGAAGCTTTCTTT. Protein sequence: CASSLVGGLVTEAFF.

In its sample, this clonotype was seen a few times. The chain joins TRBV27 to TRBJ2-1; D may be TRBD2 (6 bases). V shed 5 bases and J shed 2 bases, with 13 bases lying between them. Per germline, CDR1 MNHEY and CDR2 SMNVEV (reference sequence). This CDR3 has 15 residues. CDR3 sequence: CASSPGGGPYNEQFF. The CDR3 nucleotides are TGTGCCAGCAGTCCTGGGGGAGGCCCCTACAATGAGCAGTTCTTC.

Only a few counts were recorded for this clonotype. The chain has TRBV6-2 or TRBV6-3 and TRBJ1-1; unclear D gene. This CDR3 comprises 14 residues. Looked up from germline, CDR1 is MNHEY and CDR2 is SVGEGT. Trimming removed 3 bases from V and 0 bases from J, with 8 bases in between. The CDR3, as DNA: TGTGCCAGCAGTTATCAACAGATGAACACTGAAGCTTTCTTT. It is translated as CASSYQQMNTEAFF.

The sample holds a few counts of this clonotype. The chain couples TRBV27 to TRBJ2-4; 7 positions match TRBD1. Germline V lookup: CDR1 MNHEY, CDR2 SMNVEV (reference sequence). With 2 bases clipped from V and 13 bases from J, the junction kept 17 bases outside the gene matches. This CDR3 comprises 16 residues. For the CDR3, the DNA is TGTGCCAGCAGTTTAGACCCAGCAGGGGGAGTGGGTGAGCAGTACTTC. This codes for CASSLDPAGGVGEQYF.

The chain employs TRBV7-9 and TRBJ2-7, with unresolved D. The CDR3 is 14 residues long. V was clipped by 2 bases and J by 2 bases, with 10 bases between them. In germline, CDR1 is SEHNR, CDR2 FQNEAQ (reference sequence). In nucleotides, the CDR3 is TGTGCCAGCAGCTTACAACCTAGTGCCTACGAGCAGTACTTC. This sequence encodes CASSLQPSAYEQYF.

The genes are TRBV6-2 or TRBV6-3 and TRBJ2-7; D call uncertain. Germline loops: CDR1 MNHEY, CDR2 SVGEGT. The CDR3 length is 13 residues. Trimming removed 5 bases at V and 3 bases at J, with 11 bases between. The CDR3, as DNA: TGTGCCAGCAGTCCCCTACAGCTCTACGAGCAGTACTTC. This gives the protein CASSPLQLYEQYF.

V gene TRBV12-3 or TRBV12-4 combines with J gene TRBJ2-1; 11 bases fit TRBD1. The CDR3 runs 15 residues. Trimming removed 3 bases from V and 6 bases from J; junction bases left unmatched: 4. The CDR3 here is CASSFWTGGINEQFF. The CDR3 DNA follows: TGTGCCAGCAGTTTCTGGACAGGGGGCATCAATGAGCAGTTCTTC.

The chain has TRBV4-3 and TRBJ1-1; D is undetermined. The CDR3 consists of 15 residues. Germline V gene sequence: CDR1 LGHNA, CDR2 YSLEER. Trimming left V 0 bases short and J 4 bases short, with 12 bases between. CDR3 DNA sequence: TGCGCCAGCAGCCAAGAGGGGTCCACCGGCACTGAAGCTTTCTTT. Translating it yields CASSQEGSTGTEAFF.

This clonotype appeared a few times. This chain connects TRBV15 to TRBJ2-3; 10 bases are a match to TRBD1. The germline gives CDR1 LNHNV, CDR2 YYDKDF (reference sequence). The CDR3 runs 16 residues. With V trimmed by 5 bases and J by 2 bases, 7 bases remained unmatched. Here the CDR3 DNA reads TGTGCCACCAGCGACCGGGACAGGGGATACACAGATACGCAGTATTTT. Translated, it gives CATSDRDRGYTDTQYF.

This clonotype has more than one count but fewer than ten. This could be a read error, since a much larger clone is one nucleotide away. CDR3 DNA: TGTGCCAGCAGCGTCCGGGGGTTGGCAGATACGCAGTATTTT. This sequence encodes CASSVRGLADTQYF. This rearrangement joins TRBV13 to TRBJ2-3; TRBD2 might be the D (6 bases). This CDR3 spans 14 amino acids. The germline gives CDR1 PRHDT, CDR2 FYEKMQ (reference sequence). V was clipped by 5 bases and J by 4 bases, with 13 bases between them.

As for this clonotype: One end of the junction fails to match germline, which may point to a read error. This chain links TRBV18 with TRBJ2-7, with D uncertain. This CDR3 region has 13 residues. Germline V gene data show CDR1 as KGHSH and CDR2 as LQKENI. Here the CDR3 reads CASPPLLKYEQYF. CDR3 DNA: TGTGCCAGCCCACCACTCCTTAAGTACGAGCAGTACTTC. Full variable domain (remainder filled in from reference TRBV18 and TRBJ2-7): NAGVMQNPRHLVRRRGQEARLRCSPMKGHSHVYWYRQLPEEGLKFMVYLQKENIIDESGMPKERFSAEFPKEGPSILRIQQVVRGDSAAYFCASPPLLKYEQYFGPGTRLTVT.

This clonotype was detected a few times. The V gene is TRBV11-2, the J gene TRBJ2-5; unclear D gene. The ends were cut back, 1 base at V and 4 bases at J, with 7 bases in the middle. The length of the CDR3 is 13 residues. Germline lookup yields CDR1 SGHAT and CDR2 FQNNGV. In DNA, the CDR3 is TGTGCCAGCAGCTTAGTTAGGCCAGAGACCCAGTACTTC. It encodes CASSLVRPETQYF.

The gene calls are TRBV13 and TRBJ2-4; 11 nucleotides agree with TRBD2. The better agreement between TRBJ2-7 and the DNA end casts doubt on the J call. The CDR3 loop spans 16 amino acids. CDR1 and CDR2 from the germline V gene are PRHDT and FYEKMQ (reference sequence). In DNA form, the CDR3 reads TGTGCCAGCAGCGCTTCCGGGACTAGCGGTAAAAACGAGCAGTACTTC. The encoded protein is CASSASGTSGKNEQYF.

The chain carries TRBV29-1 and TRBJ2-7; TRBD2 might be the D (5 bases). The end of the DNA fits TRBJ2-4 better, so the J call may be wrong. CDR1 and CDR2 (germline): SQVTM, ANQGSEA. The CDR3 has 15 amino acids. CDR3: CSVAPGIGAKNIQYF. DNA for the CDR3: TGCAGCGTTGCGCCCGGGATCGGAGCCAAAAACATTCAGTACTTC.

This clonotype showed up just a few times. The gene calls are TRBV6-2 or TRBV6-3 and TRBJ1-5; perhaps TRBD1 as D (6 bases). The CDR3 is 14 amino acids. Germline assignment: CDR1 MNHEY and CDR2 SVGEGT. Deletions cut 4 bases from V and 4 bases from J, with 11 bases between. The CDR3 DNA reads TGTGCCAGCAGTTTCTGGGGGCGGAATCAGCCCCAGCATTTT. This encodes CASSFWGRNQPQHF.